These 19 T cell receptor beta chains were sequenced from one sample in a study of Ad26.COV2.S vaccination and SARS-CoV-2 variants. Assay used: immunoSEQ multiplex PCR; TCRdb lists only in-frame clones, some missing. This table holds hundreds of thousands of clones, more than 70% found once. Treatment denoted: around 19 received Ad26.COV2.S at low or high dose, single or two shots; several received placebo; per-sample allocation not given. Sampling took place 63 days after the first vaccine or placebo injection. The sample consisted of peripheral blood, taken in a trial of Ad26.COV2.S vaccine versus placebo. The origin of the receptors is a person aged 18 to 59 who received the Ad26.COV2.S COVID-19 vaccine or a placebo.

This clone has only a few counts. The chain couples TRBV18 to TRBJ2-7; 14 positions agree with TRBD2. This CDR3 region has 16 residues. Germline V gives CDR1 KGHSH, CDR2 LQKENI. V lost 3 bases to trimming and J lost 6 bases; unmatched junction nucleotides: 7. DNA for the CDR3: TGTGCCAGCTCACCGAGGGGGACTAGCGGGAGCGCCGAGCAGTACTTC. This gives the protein CASSPRGTSGSAEQYF.

This clone showed up just a few times. The V and J genes are TRBV7-2 and TRBJ1-2, with D maybe TRBD1 (5 bases). With 3 bases removed from V and 4 bases from J, the gap between germline ends came to 9 bases. The V gene's germline CDR1 is SGHTA and CDR2 FQGNSA. The CDR3 covers 13 residues. The CDR3 DNA reads as TGTGCCAGCAGCTTCGGGCAGGGCTATGGCTACACCTTC. Translation gives CASSFGQGYGYTF. Complete variable domain (other parts from reference TRBV7-2 and TRBJ1-2): GAGVSQSPSNKVTEKGKDVELRCDPISGHTALYWYRQSLGQGLEFLIYFQGNSAPDKSGLPSDRFSAERTGGSVSTLTIQRTQQEDSAVYLCASSFGQGYGYTFGSGTRLTVV.

This chain connects TRBV18 to TRBJ2-5; TRBD1 matches at 8 bases. The germline CDR1 and CDR2 sequences are KGHSH and LQKENI. The CDR3 has 16 residues. V gave up 0 bases and J gave up 5 bases; unmatched junction bases: 8. The CDR3 nucleotides are TGTGCCAGCTCACCACCGGACAGGGTCCTGGGGGAGACCCAGTACTTC. Amino acid sequence: CASSPPDRVLGETQYF.

The chain employs TRBV30 and TRBJ1-5; D might be TRBD1 (5 bases). Trimming took off 3 bases at V and 2 bases at J, with 14 bases between the two ends. The CDR3 length is 15 residues. Germline V CDR1 and CDR2: GTSNPN, SVGIG (reference sequence). CDR3 nucleotide sequence: TGTGCCTGGAGGCCAGGGCGAAGTGGCAATCAGCCCCAGCATTTT. Translating it yields CAWRPGRSGNQPQHF.

The rearrangement links TRBV7-6 to TRBJ2-2; 7 bases match TRBD1. Trimming removed 5 bases from V and 4 bases from J; junction bases left unmatched: 10. The CDR3 has 16 residues. CDR1 SGHVS and CDR2 FNYEAQ come from the germline V gene. The CDR3: CASSPLGTERTGELFF. DNA of the CDR3: TGTGCCAGCAGCCCTTTAGGGACAGAGCGCACCGGGGAGCTGTTTTTT.

V is TRBV19 and J is TRBJ1-3; the D is unclear. V lost 5 bases, J lost 7 bases, and 12 bases lay in between. This CDR3 has 13 amino acids. Germline V gene sequence: CDR1 LNHDA, CDR2 SQIVND (reference sequence). This CDR3 reads CASSDQYPNTIYF. In DNA, the CDR3 is TGTGCCAGTAGTGACCAGTACCCGAACACCATATATTTT.

This sequence joins TRBV7-9 and TRBJ1-2; no firm D call. There are 18 residues in the CDR3. The V end lost 2 bases, the J end lost 8 bases, and 27 bases lay between the germline ends. Germline V gene lookup returns CDR1 SEHNR and CDR2 FQNEAQ (reference sequence). CDR3 sequence: CASSLPHPNLTPPHGYTF. Written as DNA, the CDR3 is TGTGCCAGCAGCTTACCCCATCCTAATCTGACCCCACCGCACGGCTACACCTTC.

V is TRBV7-9 and J is TRBJ1-1; D may be TRBD1 (5 bases). V lost 7 bases to trimming and J lost 1 base, with 10 bases between them. This CDR3 has 13 residues. Per germline, CDR1 SEHNR and CDR2 FQNEAQ (reference sequence). DNA for the CDR3: TGTGCCAGCACCTTCGACAGGAACACTGAAGCTTTCTTT. Its translation: CASTFDRNTEAFF.

V usage is TRBV2 and J usage is TRBJ2-5; 7 nucleotides line up with TRBD2. The CDR3 spans 12 residues. The V gene end was trimmed by 10 bases and the J gene end by 1 base; junction bases not matched to a gene: 3. The germline V gene encodes CDR1 SNHLY and CDR2 FYNNEI. The CDR3 bases are TGTGCCATGGAGCGGGGCCAAGAGACCCAGTACTTC. Residues: CAMERGQETQYF.

This sequence joins TRBV10-3 and TRBJ1-1; TRBD1 is a possible D gene (6 bases). CDR1 is ENHRY and CDR2 is SYGVKD in the germline V gene. Trimming stripped 0 bases from V and 7 bases from J, with 12 bases between. This CDR3 has 14 residues. The CDR3: CAISESQGGFEAFF. In DNA, the CDR3 is TGTGCCATCAGTGAGTCACAGGGTGGGTTTGAAGCTTTCTTT.

The genes are TRBV20-1 and TRBJ1-2, with D unclear. This CDR3 spans 11 amino acids. The ends were cut back, 4 bases at V and 8 bases at J, with 11 bases in the middle. Germline CDR1 and CDR2: DFQATT and SNEGSKA (reference sequence). CDR3 sequence reads: CSAINYGGYTF. The CDR3 DNA sequence: TGCAGTGCTATAAACTACGGAGGCTACACCTTC.

This chain links TRBV5-6 with TRBJ2-5; 7 bases match TRBD1. The germline V gene has CDR1 SGHDT and CDR2 YYEEEE. The CDR3 is made up of 13 amino acids. The trim removed 3 bases at V and 5 bases at J, leaving 4 bases unmatched. The CDR3 sequence is CASSSDRRETQYF. For the CDR3, the DNA is TGTGCCAGCAGCTCGGACAGGAGGGAGACCCAGTACTTC.

This chain connects TRBV11-2 to TRBJ2-7; 8 positions agree with TRBD1. This CDR3 is built from 15 residues. CDR1 and CDR2 from the germline V gene are SGHAT and FQNNGV. J gave up 1 base and V 6 bases, and 8 bases lay outside the gene matches. CDR3 sequence reads: CASSLTDRGSYEQYF. CDR3 nucleotides: TGTGCCAGCAGTTTGACCGACAGGGGTTCCTACGAGCAGTACTTC.

The gene calls are TRBV6-6 and TRBJ1-5, with D unresolved. The germline gives CDR1 MNHNY, CDR2 SVGAGI (reference sequence). The germline V and J ends were trimmed by 7 bases and 6 bases, with 13 bases remaining between them. This CDR3 is built from 13 residues. Written as DNA, the CDR3 is TGTGCCAGCACCGAGGGCATAAGTCAGCCCCAGCATTTT. This gives the protein CASTEGISQPQHF.

A few counts support this clone. The chain employs TRBV6-5 and TRBJ1-3; D unresolved. Germline V gene data show CDR1 as MNHEY and CDR2 as SVGAGI. This CDR3 contains 10 residues. Trimming pared 6 bases from V and 8 bases from J, leaving 5 bases between. Here the CDR3 DNA reads TGTGCCAGCAGGGCGGACACCATATATTTT. Amino acids: CASRADTIYF.

The chain uses TRBV21-1 and TRBJ1-5. TRBV21-1 is a pseudogene. The CDR3 has 15 amino acids. The CDR3 reads CASSKGRGGDQPQHF. Written as DNA, the CDR3 is TGTGCCAGCAGCAAAGGAAGGGGAGGGGATCAGCCCCAGCATTTT.

This rearrangement joins TRBV4-2 to TRBJ2-1, with D perhaps matching TRBD2 (6 bases). From germline, CDR1 is LGHNA and CDR2 YNFKEQ. Deletions cut 0 bases from V and 3 bases from J, with 15 bases between. This CDR3 has 17 amino acids. The CDR3 loop is CASSQEEGLANYNEQFF. For the CDR3, the DNA is TGTGCCAGCAGCCAAGAAGAAGGGCTAGCGAACTACAATGAGCAGTTCTTC.

This clone came up once. The V gene is TRBV2, the J gene TRBJ1-6; no clear D gene. Trimming took 6 bases from V and 7 from J, leaving 10 bases between them. The germline CDR1 and CDR2 sequences are SNHLY and FYNNEI. The CDR3 sequence is 13 residues long. The CDR3 is CASRPVRNSPLHF. CDR3 DNA: TGTGCCAGCAGGCCCGTAAGGAATTCACCCCTCCACTTT.

The chain uses TRBV13 and TRBJ1-3, with D perhaps matching TRBD1 (6 bases). Trimming stripped 3 bases from V and 6 bases from J, with 15 bases between. The germline V gene has CDR1 PRHDT and CDR2 FYEKMQ (reference sequence). The CDR3 loop spans 15 amino acids. This CDR3 reads CASSFRGQLENTIYF. The CDR3 coding sequence is TGTGCCAGCAGCTTTCGTGGACAGCTGGAAAACACCATATATTTT.